The clone carrying this T cell receptor beta chain was seen a single time. This sample is drawn from a study of blood T cell repertoires in COVID-19. Overall study context: In each case, the material was cDNA or gDNA derived from T cells, B-cell-depleted T cells, or PBMCs.

CDR1 is MDHEN and CDR2 is SYDVKM in the germline V gene. This CDR3 is 16 amino acids long. V was shortened by 1 base and J by 0 bases, with 10 bases between the two germline ends. Participant-reported clinical history was the basis for cohort assignment. Recovered status applied to Cohort 3 donors who had two consecutive negative PCRs. It also applied to those with clearance or with symptom resolution. Study processing details: Estimation of nucleated cell counts relied on the amplification of reference gene primers. Here immunoSEQ multiplex PCR was the method, and the copy in TCRdb shows in-frame clones only, minus some. For V, J and clone size, that table is used; D and trimming come from the DNA. The table lists some 220,000 clones, about 87% of them singletons.

The sequence was collected from a young woman who had recovered from COVID-19. Sequenced sample: PBMCs or T cells enriched from blood (not recorded which). The chain links TRBV28 to TRBJ1-3; D ambiguous. The DNA for the CDR3 is TGTGCCAGCAGTTTATTGAGGGTGGGCTCTGGAAACACCATATATTTT. It encodes CASSLLRVGSGNTIYF.